Each of the 29 T cell receptor beta chains below was sequenced from the same sample in a study of cytomegalovirus exposure and HLA in healthy donors (dated by TCRdb to about 2017). The library came from the immunoSEQ multiplex PCR assay. The multiplex PCR relied on a mix of 60 forward primers for TCR Vbeta segments and 13 reverse primers for TCR Jbeta segments. This is the immuneACCESS table as TCRdb keeps it, with only in-frame sequences that have V and J called. A part of the clones is gone; compared with another copy, unresolved V genes explain less than half, and the rest is unexplained. The sample yields about 160,000 clones; around 63% were counted once. Of the sample, 4% to 5.5% is held by the ten largest clones. The specimen sequenced was PBMCs. These receptors were collected from a woman younger than 35 in good health and CMV-seropositive.

The CDR3 loop reads CASSDGGTQYF. The CDR3 DNA is TGTGCCAGCAGCGACGGGGGGACCCAGTACTTC. V usage is TRBV7-2 and J usage is TRBJ2-5, with D perhaps matching TRBD2 (6 bases). Trimming took 5 bases from V and 7 from J, leaving 8 bases between them. Per germline, CDR1 SGHTA and CDR2 FQGNSA. The CDR3 totals 11 residues.

This sequence joins TRBV6-6 and TRBJ1-1, with D perhaps TRBD1 (6 bases). Looked up from germline, CDR1 is MNHNY and CDR2 is SVGAGI (reference sequence). V was trimmed by 8 bases and J by 3 bases, leaving 7 bases between them. This CDR3 has 11 amino acids. This chain's CDR3 is CASGGHTEAFF. The CDR3, as DNA: TGTGCCAGCGGGGGCCACACTGAAGCTTTCTTT.

CDR3 sequence reads: CASSRPRAGEKLFF. The CDR3 coding sequence is TGTGCCAGCAGCCGACCGCGGGCGGGCGAAAAACTGTTTTTT. The chain uses TRBV7-9 and TRBJ1-4; D not certain. This CDR3 has 14 amino acids. Germline CDR1 SEHNR, CDR2 FQNEAQ (reference sequence). Trimming pared 5 bases from V and 8 bases from J, leaving 15 bases between.

V and J are TRBV10-2 and TRBJ2-3, with D perhaps matching TRBD1 (8 bases). Between the trimmed V and J ends, which lost 7 bases and 2 bases, there was a span of 22 bases. Germline V gene data show CDR1 as WSHSY and CDR2 as SAAADI. The CDR3 runs 17 residues. CDR3 in DNA: TGCGCCAGCAACCGGGACAGGAGACGGGACTACACAGATACGCAGTATTTT. Translated: CASNRDRRRDYTDTQYF.

The chain links TRBV30 to TRBJ2-7; 10 nucleotides match TRBD1. Germline loops: CDR1 GTSNPN, CDR2 SVGIG (reference sequence). V was clipped by 4 bases and J by 2 bases; unmatched bases: 5. CDR3 size: 14 residues. The CDR3 region has the DNA TGTGCCTGGACCGAAGGGACAGGGGCCTACGAGCAGTACTTC. Its translation is CAWTEGTGAYEQYF. Based on the CDR3 plus reference TRBV30 and TRBJ2-7, the full variable domain is SQTIHQWPATLVQPVGSPLSLECTVEGTSNPNLYWYRQAAGRGLQLLFYSVGIGQISSEVPQNLSASRPQDRQFILSSKKLLLSDSGFYLCAWTEGTGAYEQYFGPGTRLTVT.

J is TRBJ1-1 and V is TRBV5-1; 7 bases agree with TRBD1. CDR1 and CDR2 (germline): SGHRS, YFSETQ. There are 16 residues in the CDR3. The V and J ends lost 4 bases and 9 bases, in that order; junction bases with no gene match: 18. The CDR3 reads CASSPPRHRLTGKAFF. The CDR3, as DNA: TGCGCCAGCAGCCCCCCCCGGCACCGACTGACAGGGAAAGCTTTCTTT.

This clone was seen only a few times. The V call is TRBV30, the J call TRBJ2-5; D unresolved. The CDR3 spans 14 residues. Germline V lookup: CDR1 GTSNPN, CDR2 SVGIG (reference sequence). V was clipped by 5 bases and J by 5 bases, with 18 bases between them. CDR3 in DNA: TGTGCCTGGTGCCTGGGCGCTCCTGGGGAGACCCAGTACTTC. This codes for CAWCLGAPGETQYF.

The genes are TRBV2 and TRBJ2-5; 7 positions match TRBD1. Germline CDR1 reads SNHLY; CDR2 reads FYNNEI. The CDR3 runs to 14 residues. Trimming at V came to 5 bases and at J to 2 bases, leaving 5 bases not matched to a gene. The DNA for the CDR3 is TGTGCCAGCAGTCTAGGGACAGAACAAGAGACCCAGTACTTC. Protein product: CASSLGTEQETQYF.

This chain joins TRBV30 and TRBJ1-5; TRBD1 agrees at 10 bases. Germline trimming cut 1 base from V and 4 bases from J; bases unmatched to any gene: 10. This CDR3 is built from 17 residues. CDR1 is GTSNPN, CDR2 SVGIG, per germline (reference sequence). The CDR3 nucleotides are TGTGCCTGGAGTGCCCGGGACAGGGGATTGTGGAATCAGCCCCAGCATTTT. It translates to CAWSARDRGLWNQPQHF.

Only a few counts were recorded for this clone. V and J are TRBV5-4 and TRBJ2-7; TRBD2 is a possible D gene (5 bases). V was pared by 6 bases and J by 5 bases, with 12 bases between. CDR3 length: 12 amino acids. Per germline, CDR1 SGHNT and CDR2 YYREEE (reference sequence). CDR3 coding DNA: TGTGCCAGCACCTCTGAGGGTGACGAGCAGTACTTC. Translated, it gives CASTSEGDEQYF. The full variable domain, completed using reference TRBV5-4 and TRBJ2-7, is ETGVTQSPTHLIKTRGQQVTLRCSSQSGHNTVSWYQQALGQGPQFIFQYYREEENGRGNFPPRFSGLQFPNYSSELNVNALELDDSALYLCASTSEGDEQYFGPGTRLTVT.

The rearrangement uses TRBV25-1 and TRBJ1-1; no firm D call. There are 13 residues in the CDR3. The germline gives CDR1 MGHDK, CDR2 SYGVNS. The germline V and J ends were trimmed by 2 bases and 10 bases, with 14 bases remaining between them. CDR3 sequence reads: CASSELSRSPAFF. CDR3 nucleotides: TGTGCCAGCAGTGAACTAAGCAGGTCACCAGCTTTCTTT. Complete variable domain (other parts from reference TRBV25-1 and TRBJ1-1): EADIYQTPRYLVIGTGKKITLECSQTMGHDKMYWYQQDPGMELHLIHYSYGVNSTEKGDLSSESTVSRIRTEHFPLTLESARPSHTSQYLCASSELSRSPAFFGQGTRLTVV.

V and J are TRBV19 and TRBJ2-1; TRBD1 matches 8 bases. The junction had 17 bases not matched to a gene; V was cut back by 6 bases and J by 7 bases. The CDR3 covers 17 residues. CDR1 is LNHDA, CDR2 SQIVND, per germline (reference sequence). CDR3 sequence (DNA): TGTGCCAGTAGAGCCGGGTCGGCAGGGGGCGGTTGGAATGAGCAGTTCTTC. It codes for CASRAGSAGGGWNEQFF.

A single count supports this clone. The chain uses TRBV10-1 and TRBJ2-7; D perhaps matches TRBD2 (5 bases). Looked up from germline, CDR1 is WNHNN and CDR2 is SYGVQD (reference sequence). The CDR3 consists of 15 residues. The ends were cut back, 0 bases at V and 2 bases at J, with 11 bases in the middle. The CDR3 bases are TGCGCCAGCAGTGAGTCGACCGGGGAAACCTACGAGCAGTACTTC. It is translated as CASSESTGETYEQYF.

This clone was seen more than once but under ten times. The chain couples TRBV15 to TRBJ1-1, with 8 positions matching TRBD1. With 3 bases clipped from V and 4 bases from J, the junction kept 4 bases outside the gene matches. CDR1 LNHNV and CDR2 YYDKDF come from the germline V gene (reference sequence). This CDR3 region has 14 residues. The CDR3 nucleotides are TGTGCCACCAGCAGCCCTACAGGGGGCACTGAAGCTTTCTTT. This codes for CATSSPTGGTEAFF.

In this sample, this clone turned up a few times. This chain joins TRBV11-2 and TRBJ1-4; no clear D. The CDR3 has 16 residues. V was clipped by 2 bases and J by 0 bases, with 10 bases between them. Germline values: CDR1 SGHAT, CDR2 FQNNGV. In nucleotides, the CDR3 is TGTGCCAGCAGCTTACGGACTGCCGCAACTAATGAAAAACTGTTTTTT. Amino acids: CASSLRTAATNEKLFF.

The rearrangement joins TRBV7-9 to TRBJ2-5, with TRBD2 as a possible D gene (5 bases). This CDR3 has 13 amino acids. Germline-derived CDR1 and CDR2 are SEHNR and FQNEAQ (reference sequence). V lost 6 bases to trimming and J lost 5 bases, with 13 bases between them. The DNA for the CDR3 is TGTGCCAGCAGACTTACTAGAGTCGAGACCCAGTACTTC. It translates to CASRLTRVETQYF.

The chain recombines TRBV6-6 with TRBJ2-2, with TRBD2 matching 9 bases. Germline V gene data show CDR1 as MNHNY and CDR2 as SVGAGI (reference sequence). CDR3 length: 16 amino acids. Trimming cost V 1 base and J 3 bases; bases outside gene matches: 3. The DNA of the CDR3 is TGTGCCAGCAGTTACTTGAGCGGGAGGTACACCGGGGAGCTGTTTTTT. This gives the protein CASSYLSGRYTGELFF.

Only a few counts were recorded for this clone. The CDR3 loop reads CAISKDREANQPQHF. For the CDR3, the DNA is TGTGCCATCAGTAAGGACAGGGAGGCGAATCAGCCCCAGCATTTT. V usage is TRBV10-3 and J usage is TRBJ1-5; 8 bases match TRBD1. Germline assignment: CDR1 ENHRY and CDR2 SYGVKD. The CDR3 covers 15 residues. The V segment lost 5 bases and the J segment 4 bases; nucleotides outside the gene matches: 7.

This chain connects TRBV7-9 to TRBJ2-7; weak D call: TRBD1 (6 bases). Per the germline V gene, CDR1 is SEHNR and CDR2 is FQNEAQ (reference sequence). The V and J ends lost 5 bases and 2 bases respectively, with 16 bases between them. The CDR3 runs 15 residues. The DNA for the CDR3 is TGTGCCAGCAGCACGACCGGGACACTTGCCTACGAGCAGTACTTC. Protein sequence: CASSTTGTLAYEQYF.

The chain combines TRBV5-1 with TRBJ2-2; TRBD2 matches at 10 bases. Germline assignment: CDR1 SGHRS and CDR2 YFSETQ. The CDR3 is 17 residues long. The junction had 11 bases not matched to a gene; V was cut back by 3 bases and J by 6 bases. CDR3 sequence: CASSYLSGGESAGELFF. DNA of the CDR3: TGCGCCAGCAGCTACCTCAGCGGGGGGGAATCTGCCGGGGAGCTGTTTTTT.

This clone occurred once. J is TRBJ2-5 and V is TRBV7-8, with TRBD2 as a possible D gene (6 bases). The CDR3 covers 16 residues. The germline CDR1 and CDR2 sequences are SGHVS and FQNEAQ. Trimming cost V 6 bases and J 2 bases, with 19 bases left between them. The DNA for the CDR3 is TGTGCCAGCAGTTCCTCGGGAAATAGCGGACAAGAGACCCAGTACTTC. Translating it yields CASSSSGNSGQETQYF.

The rearrangement links TRBV7-8 to TRBJ1-2; no clear D gene. The CDR3 is 19 residues long. Trimming took off 4 bases at V and 7 bases at J, with 31 bases between the two ends. Germline values: CDR1 SGHVS, CDR2 FQNEAQ. The CDR3 DNA follows: TGTGCCAGCAGCTCGCCGTCTACTGAAACCCGGGAGTTCAGTTCTGGCTACACCTTC. Translation gives CASSSPSTETREFSSGYTF.

The rearrangement links TRBV27 to TRBJ2-1; 9 positions agree with TRBD1. Trimming removed 6 bases from V and 5 bases from J; junction bases left unmatched: 11. Germline CDR1 MNHEY, CDR2 SMNVEV (reference sequence). This CDR3 is 16 amino acids long. The CDR3 DNA reads as TGTGCCAGCAGATCCCAGGGGGACAGGGAGGACAATGAGCAGTTCTTC. Translation: CASRSQGDREDNEQFF.

The rearrangement joins TRBV19 to TRBJ2-3; no clear D gene. The CDR3 sequence is 16 residues long. From germline, CDR1 is LNHDA and CDR2 SQIVND (reference sequence). V dropped 2 bases and J dropped 2 bases, with 14 bases sitting between them. The CDR3 loop is CASSILCGGFTDTQYF. The CDR3 DNA reads TGTGCCAGTAGTATATTATGTGGTGGCTTCACAGATACGCAGTATTTT.

This rearrangement joins TRBV28 to TRBJ2-1, with unresolved D. The CDR3 consists of 14 residues. Trimming removed 8 bases at V and 5 bases at J, with 16 bases between. CDR1 is MDHEN and CDR2 is SYDVKM in the germline V gene. The CDR3 DNA reads as TGTGCCAGCTTTAAAAGGAGATCGAACAATGAGCAGTTCTTC. Protein sequence: CASFKRRSNNEQFF.

This clone was detected only once. V gene TRBV6-5 combines with J gene TRBJ2-7, with 8 bases fitting TRBD2. J was trimmed by 6 bases and V by 6 bases; bases with no gene match: 13. Germline V lookup: CDR1 MNHEY, CDR2 SVGAGI. The CDR3 runs 15 residues. The CDR3 spells CASRGSGSGVFEQYF. CDR3 in DNA: TGTGCCAGCAGAGGCAGCGGGAGCGGTGTGTTCGAGCAGTACTTC.

The rearrangement links TRBV7-2 to TRBJ2-3, with D tentatively TRBD2 (7 bases). There are 15 residues in the CDR3. The germline V and J ends were trimmed by 5 bases and 2 bases, with 14 bases remaining between them. In germline, CDR1 is SGHTA, CDR2 FQGNSA. The CDR3 DNA follows: TGTGCCAGCAGCATAGGGGGGGGATTCACAGATACGCAGTATTTT. It codes for CASSIGGGFTDTQYF.

This chain uses TRBV4-2 with TRBJ1-2; the match to TRBD1 covers 7 bases. This CDR3 is built from 15 residues. V was pared by 0 bases and J by 2 bases, with 3 bases of the junction left unmatched. Germline loops: CDR1 LGHNA, CDR2 YNFKEQ. The CDR3 here is CASSQEGTDNYGYTF. CDR3 in DNA: TGTGCCAGCAGCCAAGAGGGGACAGACAACTATGGCTACACCTTC.

On this clone: This is likely a read error, given that the CDR3 carries no conserved phenylalanine or tryptophan at its end. This chain links TRBV2 with TRBJ1-5, with D maybe TRBD1 (6 bases). Trimming removed 7 bases from V and 2 bases from J, with 9 bases in between. CDR3 length equals 13 residues. Germline-derived CDR1 and CDR2 are SNHLY and FYNNEI. CDR3 residues: CASTWTGNQPQHV. In nucleotides, the CDR3 is TGTGCCAGCACTTGGACAGGCAATCAGCCCCAGCATGTT.